This is a list of T cell receptor beta chains from one sample in a study of regulatory dendritic cells for organ transplantation. Profiling relied on immunoSEQ multiplex PCR, and the TCRdb table lists in-frame clones only, not all of them. The data hold roughly 27,000 clones, with approximately 86% observed a single time. The specimen was naive CD8+ T cells from blood. All receptors come from a human donor in good health. The CDR3 runs from the conserved cysteine through the conserved F or W. The D gene is left open where the match is weak. Clone size is given for some rows only: seen once, a few or many times, or a class if the clone is expanded.

v_call,clone_size,j_call,d_call,cdr3_nt,cdr3_aa
TRBV7-8,-,TRBJ1-6,-,TGTGCCAGCAGCTTATCTGTTTATAATTCACCCCTCCACTTT,CASSLSVYNSPLHF
TRBV11-3,-,TRBJ2-1,TRBD2,TGTGCCAGCAGCTTAGGGGGGGGACTCCCCTACAATGAGCAGTTCTTC,CASSLGGGLPYNEQFF
TRBV9,-,TRBJ2-7,TRBD2,TGTGCCAGCAGCCCCTGGACTAGCGGCTACGAGCAGTACTTC,CASSPWTSGYEQYF
TRBV11-2,once,TRBJ1-2,-,TGTGCCAGCAGCTTATGGGGTACAAAAGAGGGAAACTATGGCTACACCTTC,CASSLWGTKEGNYGYTF
TRBV4-1,-,TRBJ1-2,-,TGCGCCAGCAGCCAAATTTTTTCGGGAATTCGCCACTACACCTTC,CASSQIFSGIRHYTF
TRBV5-6,-,TRBJ2-3,-,TGTGCCAGCAGCTTGGGGGCCGGGTGGGATGGGGGGACCACAGATACGCAGTATTTT,CASSLGAGWDGGTTDTQYF
TRBV15,few,TRBJ2-7,TRBD1,TGTGCCACCAGCTTGGACAGGGGTTACTACGAGCAGTACTTC,CATSLDRGYYEQYF
TRBV4-3,-,TRBJ1-3,-,TGCGCCAGCAGCCACGGCCCGGCAGGTCAGGGAAACACCATATATTTT,CASSHGPAGQGNTIYF
TRBV9,-,TRBJ2-3,-,TGTGCCAGCAGCGTAGCTACTAGGTCCGATACGCAGTATTTT,CASSVATRSDTQYF
TRBV25-1,once,TRBJ2-6,-,TGTGCCAGCAGTGAGGCATCAGGGCGGTCTGGGGCCAACGTCCTGACTTTC,CASSEASGRSGANVLTF
TRBV19,few,TRBJ1-1,-,TGTGCCATAGGGGAGGGTCAAGCTTTCTTT,CAIGEGQAFF
TRBV4-3,-,TRBJ2-7,-,TGCGCCAGCAGCCAAGATAGGGGGGGGACTTACGAGCAGTACTTC,CASSQDRGGTYEQYF
TRBV7-9,-,TRBJ2-7,TRBD2,TGTGCCAGCAGCTCCCCCGGGGGGGCGTCCTACGAGCAGTACTTC,CASSSPGGASYEQYF
TRBV11-1,-,TRBJ1-1,-,TGTGCCAGCAGCTCTGGACTCAAGGTCTCGGCTGAAGCTTTCTTT,CASSSGLKVSAEAFF
TRBV7-9,-,TRBJ2-3,TRBD2,TGTGCCAGCAGCATACCGGAGGCGGGGGGGGACACAGATACGCAGTATTTT,CASSIPEAGGDTDTQYF
TRBV9,once,TRBJ1-3,-,TGTGCCAGCAGCGAGGGGGGGACTTCTGGAAACACCATATATTTT,CASSEGGTSGNTIYF
TRBV7-7,-,TRBJ2-1,TRBD1,TGTGCCAGCAGTCCAACCTTATGGGGACAGGACTACAATGAGCAGTTCTTC,CASSPTLWGQDYNEQFF
TRBV9,-,TRBJ2-7,-,TGTGCCAGCAGCGCGGACCGGGACACGAACTACGAGCAGTACTTC,CASSADRDTNYEQYF
TRBV5-8,-,TRBJ1-2,-,TGTGCCAGCAGCTCCCGTACCGGGACTGACTATGGCTACACCTTC,CASSSRTGTDYGYTF
TRBV7-9,-,TRBJ1-6,TRBD1,TGTGCCAGCAGCTTAAACCTCCGACAGGGGCAGTACTCACCCCTCCACTTT,CASSLNLRQGQYSPLHF
TRBV6-5,-,TRBJ2-1,-,TGTGCCAGCAGTTACTCGACATACTACAATGAGCAGTTCTTC,CASSYSTYYNEQFF
TRBV5-1,-,TRBJ2-7,-,TGCGCCAGCAGCTTGGCTGGGGGCCCCTACGAGCAGTACTTC,CASSLAGGPYEQYF
TRBV27,once,TRBJ1-1,-,TGTGCCAGCAGTTTGGCAGGGAACACTGAAGCTTTCTTT,CASSLAGNTEAFF
TRBV7-2,once,TRBJ2-1,TRBD1,TGTGCCAGCAGCTTAGAGGGGGCGTCGAACAATGAGCAGTTCTTC,CASSLEGASNNEQFF
TRBV5-1,-,TRBJ2-7,TRBD2,TGCGCCAGCAGCCCGGGGAACGGGCTAGCGGGTTCCTACGAGCAGTACTTC,CASSPGNGLAGSYEQYF
TRBV4-1,-,TRBJ2-6,TRBD2,TGCGCCAGCAGCCGACGAGCGGGGGGCTCAACTGGGGCCAACGTCCCGACTTTC,CASSRRAGGSTGANVPTF
TRBV7-9,-,TRBJ2-7,TRBD1,TGTGCCAGCACTCCACCCAACAGGGGTCCCTACGAGCAGTACTTC,CASTPPNRGPYEQYF
TRBV9,-,TRBJ2-7,TRBD1,TGTGCCAGCAGCCCCGGGACAGGGTCTTACGAGCAGTACTTC,CASSPGTGSYEQYF
TRBV2,-,TRBJ1-2,-,TGTGCCATGCTACAGGGTCTGGGCTACACCTTC,CAMLQGLGYTF
TRBV5-4,-,TRBJ1-1,TRBD1,TGTGCCAGCAGCCGGGGACAGGGCAACACTGAAGCTTTCTTT,CASSRGQGNTEAFF
TRBV4-1,-,TRBJ2-2,TRBD2,TGCGCCAGCAGCCGCTCTCAGGCGGGGGGCCTTTACACCGGGGAGCTGTTTTTT,CASSRSQAGGLYTGELFF
TRBV5-1,-,TRBJ2-5,-,TGCGCCAGCAGCCCGACGGGACTTTTTCAAGAGACCCAGTACTTC,CASSPTGLFQETQYF
TRBV6-1,-,TRBJ1-5,-,TGTGCCAGCAGTGAGCCCGTACAGGGTGGGCAGCCCCAGCATTTT,CASSEPVQGGQPQHF
TRBV19,-,TRBJ1-4,-,TGTGCCAGTAGTGCCACTACAGGGTTCGACGAAAAACTGTTTTTT,CASSATTGFDEKLFF
TRBV5-1,-,TRBJ2-7,-,TGCGCCAGCAGCTCACCAGGATACGAGCAGTACTTC,CASSSPGYEQYF
TRBV7-8,-,TRBJ2-3,TRBD2,TGTGCCAGCAGCCAAAAGCGGGGTGACACAGATACGCAGTATTTT,CASSQKRGDTDTQYF
TRBV7-9,-,TRBJ2-7,-,TGTGCCAGTACCGGGGAGGAACCCTACGAGCAGTACTTC,CASTGEEPYEQYF
TRBV7-9,once,TRBJ2-3,-,TGTGCCAGCAGCTCGGGTCGGACACTCTCTTGGACGGATACGCAGTATTTT,CASSSGRTLSWTDTQYF
TRBV4-1,-,TRBJ1-5,TRBD1,TGCGCCAGCAGCCAAGCGACAGGGGTCATTCAGCCCCAGCATTTT,CASSQATGVIQPQHF
TRBV29-1,-,TRBJ2-7,-,TGCAGCGTTGAAGGCGGTATCCCCTACGAGCAGTACTTC,CSVEGGIPYEQYF
TRBV27,-,TRBJ2-1,-,TGTGCCAGCAGTACAGGGAATGAGCAGTTCTTC,CASSTGNEQFF
TRBV9,-,TRBJ2-3,-,TGTGCCAGCAGCGTAGACGGTGGGGGGACAGATACGCAGTATTTT,CASSVDGGGTDTQYF
TRBV5-6,once,TRBJ2-1,TRBD2,TGTGCCAGCAGCTTGGTGGCGGGGGGCTTTGAGCAGTTCTTC,CASSLVAGGFEQFF
TRBV7-2,-,TRBJ2-3,TRBD2,TGTGCCAGCAGCCAGGGACTAGGACGCACAGATACGCAGTATTTT,CASSQGLGRTDTQYF
TRBV7-9,-,TRBJ2-2,-,TGTGCCAGCAGCCAAATTCCGGGGGCGAACACCGGGGAGCTGTTTTTT,CASSQIPGANTGELFF
TRBV5-1,-,TRBJ1-1,TRBD1,TGCGCCAGCAGCCCGACGGGACAGGGTACCACTGAAGCTTTCTTT,CASSPTGQGTTEAFF
TRBV7-2,once,TRBJ2-7,TRBD1,TGTGCCAGCAGCTTCTACCCGGGACAGGGATCGGACGAGCAGTACTTC,CASSFYPGQGSDEQYF
TRBV6-5,-,TRBJ2-1,TRBD1,TGTGCCGCCCGTTCAGGGGGCCCTGCCAATGAGCAGTTCTTC,CAARSGGPANEQFF